This T cell receptor beta chain stems from a study of cytomegalovirus exposure and HLA in healthy donors. This clone was observed a handful of times. The antigen remains undetermined. General study findings and limits: Another analysis was done later, and it associated 15,000 or so TCR beta sequences with HLA alleles at 0.05 false discovery rate. The classifier was said to identify cytomegalovirus status with high specificity and sensitivity.

It was with 60 Vbeta and 13 Jbeta primers that the PCR ran. The assay was immunoSEQ multiplex PCR, and TCRdb's table has in-frame clones only and misses some. Counted here are 150,000 to 200,000 clones, 65% to 90% occurring once; the ten biggest clones make up around 1.2%. The TCR was taken from a girl aged 2 to 10 in good health and CMV-seropositive. Material: PBMCs.

The chain's CDR3 is CASEGLNSYNEQFF. CDR3 nucleotide sequence: TGTGCCAGCGAGGGACTTAACTCCTACAATGAGCAGTTCTTC. The chain carries TRBV6-1 and TRBJ2-1, with a weak D call TRBD2 (6 bases). The CDR3 spans 14 residues. Trimming stripped 8 bases from V and 0 bases from J, with 11 bases between. Germline CDR1 and CDR2: MNHNS and SASEGT.